The clone carrying this TCR beta chain was seen once. Its antigen is unidentified. Relative to the germline gene, one junction end is altered; a read error may explain this. This record belongs to a study of regulatory T cells in long-lasting Graves disease. Study-wide background: Antithyroid drug intake by newly diagnosed Graves' patients had lasted under 3 months. Study findings and constraints: Persistent disease preferred TRBV28, TRBJ1-2 and TRBJ2-5; new disease, TRBV20-1 and TRBJ2-1.

The germline CDR1 and CDR2 sequences are DFQATT and SNEGSKA (reference sequence). This CDR3 has 21 amino acids. The authors built TCR beta libraries using iRepertoire HTBI primers and Arm-PCR of CDR3 regions. MiXCR, applied by TCRdb to the multiplex PCR reads, yields one record per CDR3 protein. The sample holds about 440,000 distinct CDR3 sequences; about 16% are singletons and the top ten take over 15%. The time point: newly diagnosed GD, antithyroid drugs for less than 3 months. The TCR library was made from RNA that had been extracted from PBMCs in TRIzol. The sample was also linked to a second study, of T cells in Graves' hyperthyroidism and ophthalmopathy. That paper notes: Blood also carried most thyroid clonotypes expanded above 0.001.

This specimen consisted of peripheral blood mononuclear cells (PBMCs), obtained at new diagnosis, from a patient treated with antithyroid drugs. The receptor was isolated from a woman in her twenties or thirties with Graves disease. The genes are TRBV20-1 and TRBJ2-3; 12 bases map to TRBD2. CDR3 in DNA: TGCAGTGCAAATGATTGGGGATCGACTAGCGGGAGACCGGGGAGCACAGATAAGCAGTATTTT. It translates to CSANDWGSTSGRPGSTDKQYF.